The 29 T cell receptor beta chains below were found in one sample sequenced in a study of monozygotic twins with inflammatory bowel disease. TCRdb reprocessed the 5' RACE reads and stores each CDR3 protein as one record, lacking DNA. Here the sample table reports 400,000 to 500,000 distinct CDR3 sequences. The specimen sequenced was blood. The receptor set was obtained from a human donor with ulcerative colitis or Crohn's disease, or a healthy co-twin of an affected twin (not recorded which).

The chain recombines TRBV24-1 with TRBJ2-3; TCRdb outputs TRBD2, but without DNA this stays unchecked. The CDR3 runs 15 residues. CDR1 is KGHDR, CDR2 SFDVKD, per germline. CDR3 amino acids: CATSAASGGTDTQYF.

The chain couples TRBV15 to TRBJ2-3. The CDR3 spans 13 residues. Germline loops: CDR1 LNHNV, CDR2 YYDKDF (reference sequence). The chain's CDR3 is CATSRDGTDTQYF. Full variable domain (rest looked up from reference TRBV15 and TRBJ2-3): DAMVIQNPRYQVTQFGKPVTLSCSQTLNHNVMYWYQQKSSQAPKLLFHYYDKDFNNEADTPDNFQSRRPNTSFCFLDIRSPGLGDTAMYLCATSRDGTDTQYFGPGTRLTVL.

The V gene is TRBV27, the J gene TRBJ2-7; TCRdb proposes TRBD1, but this gene call is untestable without DNA. Germline V gene data show CDR1 as MNHEY and CDR2 as SMNVEV (reference sequence). This CDR3 has 15 amino acids. CDR3 amino acids: CASSLYLGRTYEQYF.

The gene calls are TRBV20-1 and TRBJ2-1; the D call from TCRdb, TRBD1, cannot be confirmed without DNA. CDR3 length: 15 residues. The germline V gene has CDR1 DFQATT and CDR2 SNEGSKA (reference sequence). The CDR3 loop reads CSAWGGSSSYNEQFF.

The chain is built from TRBV5-4 and TRBJ2-6; there is no DNA to check the TCRdb D call of TRBD1. CDR1 is SGHNT, CDR2 YYREEE, per germline (reference sequence). This CDR3 comprises 17 residues. CDR3 protein: CASSTGQGASGANVLTF.

The genes are TRBV20-1 and TRBJ2-3; TCRdb selects TRBD1, and the lack of DNA leaves this call unchecked. The CDR3 covers 14 residues. Germline CDR1 DFQATT, CDR2 SNEGSKA (reference sequence). The CDR3 spells CSASGGHSTDTQYF.

The chain employs TRBV4-3 and TRBJ2-7; absent DNA, TCRdb's TRBD1 call cannot be checked. Per the germline V gene, CDR1 is LGHNA and CDR2 is YSLEER. CDR3 length: 16 amino acids. This CDR3 is CASSRNLGQGFYEQYF.

The CDR3 loop is CASSYSTGTSGSYEQFF. This chain links TRBV6-5 with TRBJ2-1; TCRdb reports TRBD2, a call that lacks DNA to check it against. Germline V gene data show CDR1 as MNHEY and CDR2 as SVGAGI. The CDR3 has 17 amino acids.

This chain joins TRBV27 and TRBJ1-5; TCRdb lists TRBD1, though no DNA is available to test this call. Germline V gives CDR1 MNHEY, CDR2 SMNVEV (reference sequence). This CDR3 has 15 residues. Here the CDR3 reads CASSLRGPGMNPQHF.

The chain uses TRBV7-9 and TRBJ2-2; as DNA is missing, the TRBD2 call by TCRdb cannot be tested. Germline V lookup: CDR1 SEHNR, CDR2 FQNEAQ (reference sequence). CDR3 size: 15 residues. Here the CDR3 reads CASMREGGATGELFF.

The V gene is TRBV15, the J gene TRBJ2-7; TCRdb outputs TRBD1, but without DNA this stays unchecked. The germline CDR1 and CDR2 sequences are LNHNV and YYDKDF (reference sequence). The CDR3 is 14 amino acids. The CDR3 here is CATSSPDGGTEQYF.

The chain couples TRBV11-2 to TRBJ1-4. This CDR3 has 12 amino acids. Germline CDR1 is SGHAT and CDR2 is FQNNGV. CDR3 sequence reads: CASSRVNEKLFF.

The V call is TRBV7-2, the J call TRBJ1-2. Germline lookup yields CDR1 SGHTA and CDR2 FQGNSA. This CDR3 is 15 amino acids long. Here the CDR3 reads CASSSHPRTAYGYTF.

The V and J genes are TRBV3-1 and TRBJ1-3. The CDR3 has 16 residues. The germline V gene has CDR1 LGHDT and CDR2 YNNKEL (reference sequence). The CDR3 sequence is CASRAINRASGNTIYF.

The rearrangement joins TRBV20-1 to TRBJ1-6; TCRdb's D call of TRBD1 is untestable without DNA. CDR3 length equals 16 residues. Germline V gives CDR1 DFQATT, CDR2 SNEGSKA (reference sequence). CDR3 region: CSARDRGHLDNSPLHF.

This chain uses TRBV11-2 with TRBJ1-2. This CDR3 is built from 17 residues. The V gene's germline CDR1 is SGHAT and CDR2 FQNNGV. This CDR3 is CASSLDRQLLTHYGYTF.

V is TRBV10-3 and J is TRBJ1-1; TCRdb lists TRBD1, though no DNA is available to test this call. Germline V gene sequence: CDR1 ENHRY, CDR2 SYGVKD. The CDR3 totals 15 residues. The CDR3 protein is CAISESRQGGTEAFF.

This CDR3 is CASSLRFGNTEAFF. The J gene is TRBJ1-1, the V gene TRBV4-1. The germline gives CDR1 MGHRA, CDR2 YSYEKL. There are 14 residues in the CDR3.

The chain combines TRBV5-1 with TRBJ2-3; TCRdb's D call, TRBD1, is unchecked because there is no DNA. The CDR3 has 14 amino acids. Germline V gives CDR1 SGHRS, CDR2 YFSETQ. This CDR3 is CASKSGQSTDTQYF. Drawing the rest from reference TRBV5-1 and TRBJ2-3, the complete variable domain is KAGVTQTPRYLIKTRGQQVTLSCSPISGHRSVSWYQQTPGQGLQFLFEYFSETQRNKGNFPGRFSGRQFSNSRSEMNVSTLELGDSALYLCASKSGQSTDTQYFGPGTRLTVL.

This rearrangement joins TRBV7-9 to TRBJ2-7. In germline, CDR1 is SEHNR, CDR2 FQNEAQ (reference sequence). The CDR3 is 12 residues long. This chain's CDR3 is CASSLVNYEQYF.

The V and J genes are TRBV5-1 and TRBJ2-1; TCRdb names TRBD2, which stays unverified in the absence of DNA. Looked up from germline, CDR1 is SGHRS and CDR2 is YFSETQ. This CDR3 spans 15 amino acids. This CDR3 is CASSFKTSGRNEQFF.

The rearrangement uses TRBV7-9 and TRBJ2-7; absent DNA, TCRdb's TRBD2 call cannot be checked. CDR1 and CDR2 (germline): SEHNR, FQNEAQ (reference sequence). The CDR3 sequence is 15 residues long. CDR3 sequence reads: CASSRLSGRVDEQYF.

The chain links TRBV7-9 to TRBJ1-1. CDR1 is SEHNR, CDR2 FQNEAQ, per germline (reference sequence). This CDR3 contains 17 residues. The CDR3 protein is CASSPAVQTLRNTEAFF.

CDR3: CASSLDNAVHEQFF. The chain is built from TRBV7-9 and TRBJ2-1. Germline CDR1 is SEHNR and CDR2 is FQNEAQ (reference sequence). The CDR3 runs to 14 residues.

This rearrangement joins TRBV28 to TRBJ2-1; the D gene TCRdb calls, TRBD1, cannot be checked with no DNA. The CDR3 length is 15 residues. In germline, CDR1 is MDHEN, CDR2 SYDVKM. CDR3 loop: CASRPGRANNNEQFF. Full variable domain (outside the CDR3, taken from reference TRBV28 and TRBJ2-1): DVKVTQSSRYLVKRTGEKVFLECVQDMDHENMFWYRQDPGLGLRLIYFSYDVKMKEKGDIPEGYSVSREKKERFSLILESASTNQTSMYLCASRPGRANNNEQFFGPGTRLTVL.

The chain links TRBV18 to TRBJ2-7; absent DNA, TCRdb's TRBD1 call cannot be checked. The length of the CDR3 is 12 residues. Germline V CDR1 and CDR2: KGHSH, LQKENI. The CDR3: CASSPDSSEQYF. The full variable domain, rest sourced from reference TRBV18 and TRBJ2-7, is NAGVMQNPRHLVRRRGQEARLRCSPMKGHSHVYWYRQLPEEGLKFMVYLQKENIIDESGMPKERFSAEFPKEGPSILRIQQVVRGDSAAYFCASSPDSSEQYFGPGTRLTVT.

The chain is built from TRBV24-1 and TRBJ2-7; TCRdb indicates TRBD2, and absent DNA this call remains unverified. CDR1 is KGHDR and CDR2 is SFDVKD in the germline V gene. This CDR3 region has 14 residues. CDR3 sequence reads: CATRTGLATSEQYF.

The rearrangement links TRBV20-1 to TRBJ1-2; TCRdb calls TRBD1, which cannot be checked without DNA. Germline CDR1 DFQATT, CDR2 SNEGSKA (reference sequence). CDR3 length: 17 amino acids. The CDR3: CSAPPADLNPAYYGYTF.

V and J are TRBV19 and TRBJ1-1; the TCRdb call, TRBD1, lacks DNA for checking. Germline CDR1 is LNHDA and CDR2 is SQIVND (reference sequence). The CDR3 runs 13 residues. CDR3 sequence: CASTPTGNTEAFF.